This T cell receptor (beta chain) was identified in a study of OX40 agonist ivuxolimab in advanced cancers. This clone came up once. Germline trimming cut 8 bases from V and 2 bases from J; bases unmatched to any gene: 10. The CDR3 is made up of 16 amino acids. Germline CDR1 reads SGHRS; CDR2 reads YFSETQ. Assay: immunoSEQ multiplex PCR; the TCRdb copy retains only in-frame clones and omits some. The table lists about 86,000 clones, roughly 92% of them singletons, with 1% to 1.3% in the top ten. This receptor was obtained from an adult with an advanced solid tumor such as melanoma, head and neck, liver or kidney cancer. This chain connects TRBV5-1 to TRBJ1-4; 9 bases are a match to TRBD1. The specimen comprised CD4+ or CD8+ T cells sorted from blood, sampled in a trial of the OX40 agonist ivuxolimab. This chain's CDR3 is CASRDRGDSTNEKLFF. The CDR3 coding sequence is TGCGCCAGTCGAGACAGGGGGGATTCGACTAATGAAAAACTGTTTTTT.